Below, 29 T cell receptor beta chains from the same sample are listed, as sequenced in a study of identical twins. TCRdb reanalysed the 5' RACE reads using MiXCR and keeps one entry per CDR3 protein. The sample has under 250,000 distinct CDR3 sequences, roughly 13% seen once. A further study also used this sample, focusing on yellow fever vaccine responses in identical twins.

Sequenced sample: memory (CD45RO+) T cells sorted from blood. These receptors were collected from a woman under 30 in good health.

This chain's CDR3 is CASGIMITEETQYF. The CDR3 bases are TGTGCCTCAGGTATTATGATTACTGAAGAGACCCAGTACTTC. The rearrangement uses TRBV2 and TRBJ2-5; the D is unclear. The CDR3 has 14 amino acids. Germline V gives CDR1 SNHLY, CDR2 FYNNEI. V lost 11 bases and J lost 3, with 19 bases in between.

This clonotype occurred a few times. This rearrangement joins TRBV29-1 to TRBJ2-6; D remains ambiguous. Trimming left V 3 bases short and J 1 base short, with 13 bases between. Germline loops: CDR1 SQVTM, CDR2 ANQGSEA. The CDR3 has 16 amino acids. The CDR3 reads CSVESRTESGANVLTF. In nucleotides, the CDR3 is TGCAGCGTTGAGAGTAGAACGGAATCTGGGGCCAACGTCCTGACTTTC. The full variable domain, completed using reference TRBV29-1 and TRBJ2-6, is SAVISQKPSRDICQRGTSLTIQCQVDSQVTMMFWYRQQPGQSLTLIATANQGSEATYESGFVIDKFPISRPNLTFSTLTVSNMSPEDSSIYLCSVESRTESGANVLTFGAGSRLTVL.

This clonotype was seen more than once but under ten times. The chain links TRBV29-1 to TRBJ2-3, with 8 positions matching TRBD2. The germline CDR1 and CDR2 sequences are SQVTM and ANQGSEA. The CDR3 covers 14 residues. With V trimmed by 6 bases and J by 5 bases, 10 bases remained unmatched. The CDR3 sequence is CSVTSAGGKDTQYF. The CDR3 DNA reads TGCAGCGTGACTAGTGCGGGGGGTAAAGATACGCAGTATTTT.

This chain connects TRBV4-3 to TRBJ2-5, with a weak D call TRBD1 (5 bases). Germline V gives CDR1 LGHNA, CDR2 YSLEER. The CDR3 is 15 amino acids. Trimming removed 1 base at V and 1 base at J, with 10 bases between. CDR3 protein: CASSQADRRQETQYF. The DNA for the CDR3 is TGCGCCAGCAGCCAAGCCGACAGACGCCAAGAGACCCAGTACTTC.

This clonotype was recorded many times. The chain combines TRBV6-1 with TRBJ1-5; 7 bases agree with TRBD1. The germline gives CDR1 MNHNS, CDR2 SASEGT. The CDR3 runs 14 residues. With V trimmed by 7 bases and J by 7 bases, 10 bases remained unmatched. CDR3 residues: CASTLLQGNQPQHF. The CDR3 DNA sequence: TGTGCCAGCACCCTCCTACAGGGGAACCAGCCCCAGCATTTT.

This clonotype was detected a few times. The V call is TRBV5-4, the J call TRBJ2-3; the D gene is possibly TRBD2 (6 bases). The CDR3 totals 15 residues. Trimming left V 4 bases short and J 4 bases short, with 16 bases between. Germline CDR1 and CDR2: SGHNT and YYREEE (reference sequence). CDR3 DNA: TGTGCCAGCAGCCCTTTGACCGGGAGCCCAGATACGCAGTATTTT. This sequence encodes CASSPLTGSPDTQYF.

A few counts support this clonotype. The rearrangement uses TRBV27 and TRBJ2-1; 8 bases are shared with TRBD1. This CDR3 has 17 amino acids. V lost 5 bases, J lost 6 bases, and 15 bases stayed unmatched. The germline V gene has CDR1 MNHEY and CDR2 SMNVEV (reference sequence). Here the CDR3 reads CASSPLAGQVGSNEQFF. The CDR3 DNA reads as TGTGCCAGCAGTCCACTCGCGGGACAGGTTGGTTCCAATGAGCAGTTCTTC.

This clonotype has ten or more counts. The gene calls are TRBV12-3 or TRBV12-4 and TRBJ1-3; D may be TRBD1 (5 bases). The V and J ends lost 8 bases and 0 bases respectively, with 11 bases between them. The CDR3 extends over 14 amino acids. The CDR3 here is CASEPGFSGNTIYF. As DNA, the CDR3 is TGTGCCAGCGAACCAGGGTTCTCTGGAAACACCATATATTTT.

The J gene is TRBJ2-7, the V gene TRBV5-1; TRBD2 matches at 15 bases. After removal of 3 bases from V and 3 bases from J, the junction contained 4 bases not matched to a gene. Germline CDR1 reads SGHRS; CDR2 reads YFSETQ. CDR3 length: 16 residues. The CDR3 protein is CASSSRTSGGVYEQYF. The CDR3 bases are TGCGCCAGCAGCTCTCGGACTAGCGGGGGGGTCTACGAGCAGTACTTC.

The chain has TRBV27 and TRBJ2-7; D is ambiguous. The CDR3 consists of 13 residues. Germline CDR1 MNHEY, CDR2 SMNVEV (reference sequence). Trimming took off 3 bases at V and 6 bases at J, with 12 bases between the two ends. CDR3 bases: TGTGCCAGCAGTTTTGGATCCTCATCCGAGCAGTACTTC. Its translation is CASSFGSSSEQYF.

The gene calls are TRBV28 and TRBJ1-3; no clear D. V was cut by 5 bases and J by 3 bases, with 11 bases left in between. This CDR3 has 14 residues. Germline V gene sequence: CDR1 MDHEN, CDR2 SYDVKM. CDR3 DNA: TGTGCCAGCAGTCGCGGAGGAGGTGGAAACACCATATATTTT. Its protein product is CASSRGGGGNTIYF. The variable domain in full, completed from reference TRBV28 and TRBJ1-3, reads DVKVTQSSRYLVKRTGEKVFLECVQDMDHENMFWYRQDPGLGLRLIYFSYDVKMKEKGDIPEGYSVSREKKERFSLILESASTNQTSMYLCASSRGGGGNTIYFGEGSWLTVV.

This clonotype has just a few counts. The chain's CDR3 is CATSPGQNSNQPQHF. The CDR3 DNA follows: TGTGCCACCAGTCCGGGACAAAATAGCAATCAGCCCCAGCATTTT. The chain joins TRBV15 to TRBJ1-5, with a weak D call TRBD1 (6 bases). The CDR3 sequence is 15 residues long. Trimming stripped 6 bases from V and 0 bases from J, with 12 bases between. Germline V CDR1 and CDR2: LNHNV, YYDKDF (reference sequence).

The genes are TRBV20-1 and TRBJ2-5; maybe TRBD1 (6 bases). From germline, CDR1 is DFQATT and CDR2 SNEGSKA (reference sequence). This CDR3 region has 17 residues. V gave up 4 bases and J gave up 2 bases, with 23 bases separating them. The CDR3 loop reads CSAKSPRAYRAQETQYF. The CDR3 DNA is TGCAGTGCTAAGTCACCGCGAGCATACAGGGCACAAGAGACCCAGTACTTC.

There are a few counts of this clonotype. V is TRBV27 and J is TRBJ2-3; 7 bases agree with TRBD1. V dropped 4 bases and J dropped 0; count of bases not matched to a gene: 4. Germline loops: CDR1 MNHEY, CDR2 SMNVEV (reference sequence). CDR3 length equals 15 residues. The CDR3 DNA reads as TGTGCCAGCAGTTCGCGACAGGGTAGCACAGATACGCAGTATTTT. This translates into CASSSRQGSTDTQYF.

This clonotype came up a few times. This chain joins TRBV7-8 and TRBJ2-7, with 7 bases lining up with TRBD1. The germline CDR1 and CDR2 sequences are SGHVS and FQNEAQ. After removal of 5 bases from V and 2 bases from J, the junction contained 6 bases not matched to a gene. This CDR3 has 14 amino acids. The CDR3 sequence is CASSPTGVPYEQYF. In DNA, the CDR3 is TGTGCCAGCAGCCCAACAGGGGTCCCCTACGAGCAGTACTTC.

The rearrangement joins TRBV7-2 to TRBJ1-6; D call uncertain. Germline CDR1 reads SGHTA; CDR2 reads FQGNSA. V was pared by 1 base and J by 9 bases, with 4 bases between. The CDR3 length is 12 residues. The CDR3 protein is CASSLGPSPLHF. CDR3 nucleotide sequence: TGTGCCAGCAGCTTAGGCCCTTCACCCCTCCACTTT.

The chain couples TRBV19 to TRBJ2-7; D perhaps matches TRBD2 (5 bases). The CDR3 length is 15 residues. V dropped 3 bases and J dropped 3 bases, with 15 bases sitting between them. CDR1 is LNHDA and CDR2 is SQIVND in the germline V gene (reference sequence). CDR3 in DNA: TGTGCCAGTAGTATCGGGCAGCCAGGAGGCTACGAGCAGTACTTC. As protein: CASSIGQPGGYEQYF.

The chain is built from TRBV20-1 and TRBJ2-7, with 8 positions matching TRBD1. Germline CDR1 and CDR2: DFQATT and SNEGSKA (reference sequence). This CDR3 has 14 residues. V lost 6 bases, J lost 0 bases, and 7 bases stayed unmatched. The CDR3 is CSAQDRVLSYEQYF. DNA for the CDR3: TGCAGTGCCCAGGACAGGGTCCTCTCCTACGAGCAGTACTTC.

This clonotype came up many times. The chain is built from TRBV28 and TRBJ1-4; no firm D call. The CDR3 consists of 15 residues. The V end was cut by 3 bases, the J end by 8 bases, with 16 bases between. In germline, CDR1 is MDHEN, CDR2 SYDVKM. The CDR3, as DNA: TGTGCCAGCAGTTTGCAAACACCCAATCAAGAAAAACTGTTTTTT. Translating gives CASSLQTPNQEKLFF.

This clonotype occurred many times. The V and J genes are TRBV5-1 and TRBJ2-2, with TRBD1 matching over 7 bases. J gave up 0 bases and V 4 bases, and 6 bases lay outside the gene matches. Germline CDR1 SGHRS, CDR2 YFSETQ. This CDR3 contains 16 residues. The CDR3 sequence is CASSTTGVANTGELFF. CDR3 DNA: TGCGCCAGCAGCACAACAGGGGTCGCGAACACCGGGGAGCTGTTTTTT. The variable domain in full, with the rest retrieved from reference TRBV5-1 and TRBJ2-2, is KAGVTQTPRYLIKTRGQQVTLSCSPISGHRSVSWYQQTPGQGLQFLFEYFSETQRNKGNFPGRFSGRQFSNSRSEMNVSTLELGDSALYLCASSTTGVANTGELFFGEGSRLTVL.

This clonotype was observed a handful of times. CDR3 region: CASSYQGPYEQYF. CDR3 DNA sequence: TGTGCCAGCAGTTATCAGGGCCCCTACGAGCAGTACTTC. The chain links TRBV6-6 to TRBJ2-7; D possibly corresponds to TRBD1 (5 bases). The CDR3 has 13 amino acids. The germline V gene encodes CDR1 MNHNY and CDR2 SVGAGI (reference sequence). Trimming left V 3 bases short and J 2 bases short, with 8 bases between.

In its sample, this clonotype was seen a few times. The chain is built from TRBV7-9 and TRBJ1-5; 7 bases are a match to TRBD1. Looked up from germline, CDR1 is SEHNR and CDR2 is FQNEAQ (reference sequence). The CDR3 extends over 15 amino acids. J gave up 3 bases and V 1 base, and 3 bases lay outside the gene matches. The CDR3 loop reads CASSLGGQVNQPQHF. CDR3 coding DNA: TGTGCCAGCAGCTTAGGAGGACAGGTCAATCAGCCCCAGCATTTT. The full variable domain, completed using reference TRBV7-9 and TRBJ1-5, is DTGVSQNPRHKITKRGQNVTFRCDPISEHNRLYWYRQTLGQGPEFLTYFQNEAQLEKSRLLSDRFSAERPKGSFSTLEIQRTEQGDSAMYLCASSLGGQVNQPQHFGDGTRLSIL.

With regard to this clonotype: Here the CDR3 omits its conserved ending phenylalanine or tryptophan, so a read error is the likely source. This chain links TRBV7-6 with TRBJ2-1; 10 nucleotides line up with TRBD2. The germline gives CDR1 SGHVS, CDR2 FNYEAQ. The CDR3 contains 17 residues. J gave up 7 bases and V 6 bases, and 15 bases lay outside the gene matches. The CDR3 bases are TGTGCCAGCAGTTCTATCCCCCTAGCGGGGGTGGGGAATGAGCAGTTCATC. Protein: CASSSIPLAGVGNEQFI.

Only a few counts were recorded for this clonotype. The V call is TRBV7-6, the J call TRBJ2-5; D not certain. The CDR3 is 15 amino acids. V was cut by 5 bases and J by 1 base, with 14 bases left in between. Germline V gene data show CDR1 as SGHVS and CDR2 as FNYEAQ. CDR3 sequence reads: CASSRIADFQETQYF. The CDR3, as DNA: TGTGCCAGCAGCCGTATTGCTGATTTCCAAGAGACCCAGTACTTC.

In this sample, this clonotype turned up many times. CDR3 DNA sequence: TGCGCCAGCAGCTTGGACGCCTACGAGCAGTACTTC. Amino acids: CASSLDAYEQYF. This sequence joins TRBV5-1 and TRBJ2-7; no clear D gene. This CDR3 spans 12 amino acids. Per the germline V gene, CDR1 is SGHRS and CDR2 is YFSETQ. Trimming removed 0 bases from V and 2 bases from J, with 3 bases in between.

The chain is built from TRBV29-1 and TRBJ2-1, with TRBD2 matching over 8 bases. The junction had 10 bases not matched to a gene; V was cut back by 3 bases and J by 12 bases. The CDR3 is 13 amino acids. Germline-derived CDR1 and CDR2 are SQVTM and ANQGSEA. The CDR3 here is CSVDQRESLGQFF. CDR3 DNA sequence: TGCAGCGTTGACCAGCGGGAGAGTCTGGGGCAGTTCTTC.

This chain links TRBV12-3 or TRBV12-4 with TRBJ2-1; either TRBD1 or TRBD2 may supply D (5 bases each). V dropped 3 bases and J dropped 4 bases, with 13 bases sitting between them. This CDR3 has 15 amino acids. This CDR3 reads CASSLGPAEYNEQFF. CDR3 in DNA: TGTGCCAGCAGTTTGGGGCCAGCGGAATACAATGAGCAGTTCTTC.

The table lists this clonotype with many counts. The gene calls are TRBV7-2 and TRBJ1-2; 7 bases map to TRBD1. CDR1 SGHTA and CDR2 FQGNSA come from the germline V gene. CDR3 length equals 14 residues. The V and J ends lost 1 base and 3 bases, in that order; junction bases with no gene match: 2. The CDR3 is CASSLEGADYGYTF. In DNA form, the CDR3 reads TGTGCCAGCAGCTTAGAGGGGGCTGACTATGGCTACACCTTC.

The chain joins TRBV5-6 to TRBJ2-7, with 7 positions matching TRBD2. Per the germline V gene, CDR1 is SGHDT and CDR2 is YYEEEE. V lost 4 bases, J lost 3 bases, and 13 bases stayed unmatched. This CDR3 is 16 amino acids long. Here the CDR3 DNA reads TGTGCCAGCAGCCCACCCGGGGGGACTATTATCTACGAGCAGTACTTC. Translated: CASSPPGGTIIYEQYF.